The 10 T cell receptor beta chains below come from one sample, sequenced in a study of T cells after yellow fever vaccination. TCRdb used MiXCR to reprocess the 5' RACE reads, holding one entry per CDR3 protein. The sample includes hundreds of thousands of distinct CDR3 sequences, over 15% seen only once; the top ten take 15% to 20%. The sample here was PBMCs, taken before the yellow fever booster vaccination. All receptors come from a young man who received the YFV17D yellow fever vaccine.

This clonotype was seen only a few times. This chain connects TRBV7-2 to TRBJ1-1; a possible D gene is TRBD1 (5 bases). The V gene's germline CDR1 is SGHTA and CDR2 FQGNSA. CDR3 length equals 15 residues. Deletions cut 1 base from V and 2 bases from J, with 11 bases between. The chain's CDR3 is CASSLDGTVNTEAFF. The CDR3, as DNA: TGTGCCAGCAGCTTAGACGGGACGGTCAACACTGAAGCTTTCTTT.

The gene calls are TRBV12-3 or TRBV12-4 and TRBJ1-1, with D perhaps matching TRBD1 (5 bases). The V end lost 6 bases, the J end lost 3 bases, and 17 bases lay between the germline ends. There are 15 residues in the CDR3. The DNA for the CDR3 is TGTGCCAGCAGCCAGACCGGGACTAAGGACACTGAAGCTTTCTTT. As protein: CASSQTGTKDTEAFF.

This chain connects TRBV20-1 to TRBJ2-3, with unresolved D. The CDR3 runs to 16 residues. Trimming removed 0 bases at V and 0 bases at J, with 13 bases between. Germline CDR1 DFQATT, CDR2 SNEGSKA (reference sequence). The CDR3 loop is CSARERPESSTDTQYF. Here the CDR3 DNA reads TGCAGTGCTAGAGAGCGGCCGGAGTCTAGCACAGATACGCAGTATTTT.

V is TRBV5-1 and J is TRBJ2-7; D is perhaps TRBD2 (6 bases). Trimming removed 3 bases at V and 2 bases at J, with 12 bases between. Germline V gene sequence: CDR1 SGHRS, CDR2 YFSETQ. The CDR3 sequence is 14 residues long. The CDR3 here is CASSWGETAYEQYF. CDR3 sequence (DNA): TGCGCCAGCAGCTGGGGGGAGACAGCCTACGAGCAGTACTTC. The full variable domain, its missing parts supplied by reference TRBV5-1 and TRBJ2-7, is KAGVTQTPRYLIKTRGQQVTLSCSPISGHRSVSWYQQTPGQGLQFLFEYFSETQRNKGNFPGRFSGRQFSNSRSEMNVSTLELGDSALYLCASSWGETAYEQYFGPGTRLTVT.

The rearrangement links TRBV3-1 to TRBJ2-5; TRBD2 matches at 9 bases. With 5 bases clipped from V and 2 bases from J, the junction kept 6 bases outside the gene matches. CDR3 length: 15 amino acids. Per germline, CDR1 LGHDT and CDR2 YNNKEL (reference sequence). CDR3 sequence: CASSSTTSGQETQYF. The CDR3 DNA sequence: TGTGCCAGCAGCTCTACGACTAGCGGACAAGAGACCCAGTACTTC.

This clonotype was picked up a small number of times. V gene TRBV7-8 combines with J gene TRBJ1-2, with D perhaps matching TRBD1 (6 bases). The CDR3 runs 15 residues. Germline assignment: CDR1 SGHVS and CDR2 FQNEAQ. Trimming pared 2 bases from V and 3 bases from J, leaving 13 bases between. CDR3 DNA: TGTGCCAGCAGCTTAAAACTGCACAGGGACTATGGCTACACCTTC. As protein: CASSLKLHRDYGYTF. Together with reference TRBV7-8 and TRBJ1-2, the CDR3 gives the full variable domain: GAGVSQSPRYKVAKRGQDVALRCDPISGHVSLFWYQQALGQGPEFLTYFQNEAQLDKSGLPSDRFFAERPEGSVSTLKIQRTQQEDSAVYLCASSLKLHRDYGYTFGSGTRLTVV.

V usage is TRBV12-3 or TRBV12-4 and J usage is TRBJ2-3; 7 bases align to TRBD2. The ends lost 8 bases at V and 1 base at J; junction bases unmatched: 9. CDR3 length equals 15 residues. Here the CDR3 DNA reads TGTGCCAGCGGGATGAACCGGGGGGGCACAGATACGCAGTATTTT. Its protein is CASGMNRGGTDTQYF.

This clonotype was picked up many times. The chain has TRBV5-1 and TRBJ2-3; tentative D call: TRBD2 (7 bases). V was shortened by 0 bases and J by 2 bases, with 13 bases between the two germline ends. This CDR3 contains 16 residues. CDR1 is SGHRS, CDR2 YFSETQ, per germline. CDR3 residues: CASSLDAGANTDTQYF. In DNA form, the CDR3 reads TGCGCCAGCAGCTTGGATGCGGGGGCCAACACAGATACGCAGTATTTT.

This rearrangement joins TRBV28 to TRBJ2-1, with TRBD2 as a possible D gene (6 bases). The CDR3 consists of 15 residues. Trimming shortened V by 5 bases and J by 4 bases, and 15 bases separated the two germline ends. Germline lookup yields CDR1 MDHEN and CDR2 SYDVKM. DNA for the CDR3: TGTGCCAGCAGTCCCCTAGGAGGGAAGTACAATGAGCAGTTCTTC. It translates to CASSPLGGKYNEQFF.

This clonotype was seen only once. V and J are TRBV7-2 and TRBJ2-7; 11 bases align to TRBD2. Germline V gene lookup returns CDR1 SGHTA and CDR2 FQGNSA. The CDR3 runs to 14 residues. CDR3 in DNA: TGTGCCAGCAGCCTAGCGGGGGGTGGGTACGAGCAGTACGTC. Translation: CASSLAGGGYEQYV.